This T cell receptor beta chain was recovered during a study of control samples from healthy donors and cancer patients. Germline CDR1 and CDR2: MNHNY and SVGAGI (reference sequence). Trimming pared 3 bases from V and 7 bases from J, leaving 15 bases between. This CDR3 region has 14 residues. Clones were read by immunoSEQ multiplex PCR, and TCRdb kept only the in-frame ones, dropping some. The table records about 130,000 clones, around 90% of them present only once. This clone has more than one count but fewer than ten. The source material was blood. The V call is TRBV6-6, the J call TRBJ1-1; D gene uncertain. The TCR comes from a man between 18 and 29 years old in good health. The CDR3: CASSYRLQEGEAFF. The CDR3 nucleotides are TGTGCCAGCAGTTATCGACTACAAGAGGGTGAAGCTTTCTTT.